Each of the 3 T cell receptor beta chains below was sequenced from the same sample in a study of T cell changes during pregnancy in multiple sclerosis (dated by TCRdb to between 2019 and 2020). Library generation was performed with the immunoSEQ multiplex PCR assay. As stored in TCRdb, this immuneACCESS dataset retains in-frame rearrangements with V and J assigned. A fraction of the clones does not appear; measured against another copy, unresolved V genes explain less than half of the discrepancy, and the remainder lacks a known reason. The sample table lists around 57,000 clones, more than 75% of them with a count of one. The biggest ten clones account for approximately 1.2% of the sample. The sample in question was peripheral blood, obtained in the second trimester of pregnancy. Receptors were obtained from a female donor with multiple sclerosis, enrolled in a pregnancy study.

This chain links TRBV5-1 with TRBJ2-7; 11 nucleotides line up with TRBD2. The trim removed 0 bases at V and 2 bases at J, leaving 4 bases unmatched. Germline assignment: CDR1 SGHRS and CDR2 YFSETQ. CDR3 length: 16 residues. The CDR3 reads CASSLGVLAGAYEQYF. For the CDR3, the DNA is TGCGCCAGCAGCTTGGGGGTACTAGCGGGGGCCTACGAGCAGTACTTC.

The chain recombines TRBV19 with TRBJ1-1; 8 bases align to TRBD1. Germline V CDR1 and CDR2: LNHDA, SQIVND (reference sequence). J was trimmed by 5 bases and V by 7 bases; bases with no gene match: 12. The CDR3 is 15 residues long. In nucleotides, the CDR3 is TGTGCCAGTATGTCGGCAGGGGGCGGTGGAACTGAAGCTTTCTTT. Translating it yields CASMSAGGGGTEAFF.

The chain uses TRBV5-4 and TRBJ2-3; 12 bases match TRBD2. The CDR3 has 16 amino acids. V trimming: 6 bases; J trimming: 4 bases; junction bases outside the gene matches: 9. Germline V gene data show CDR1 as SGHNT and CDR2 as YYREEE (reference sequence). The CDR3 nucleotides are TGTGCCAGCAACCCCCCCCTAGCGGGGGGGCCAGATACGCAGTATTTT. It translates to CASNPPLAGGPDTQYF.